One sample yielded the 14 T cell receptor beta chains listed below, sequenced in a study of blood T cell repertoires in COVID-19. The repertoire was sequenced with immunoSEQ multiplex PCR; TCRdb's copy has only in-frame clones and lacks some. The data contain more than 80,000 clones, about four fifths of them singletons. Sequences were obtained from peripheral blood. The source of these receptors is an older woman with acute or convalescent COVID-19.

This chain joins TRBV5-1 and TRBJ1-1, with D maybe TRBD1 (5 bases). Germline V CDR1 and CDR2: SGHRS, YFSETQ. The CDR3 loop spans 14 amino acids. Trimming removed 4 bases at V and 3 bases at J, with 13 bases between. CDR3 protein: CASSTQGGDTEAFF. The CDR3 bases are TGCGCCAGCAGCACTCAGGGTGGGGACACTGAAGCTTTCTTT.

This clone showed up just once. The J gene is TRBJ2-2, the V gene TRBV9, with 13 bases matching TRBD2. The V segment lost 4 bases and the J segment 5 bases; nucleotides outside the gene matches: 8. The germline V gene encodes CDR1 SGDLS and CDR2 YYNGEE. The CDR3 extends over 17 amino acids. The CDR3 nucleotides are TGTGCCAGCAGCCCTTGGCAGGGACTAGCGGGGACCGGGGAGCTGTTTTTT. Translation: CASSPWQGLAGTGELFF.

The chain recombines TRBV28 with TRBJ1-2; a possible D gene is TRBD1 (5 bases). V gave up 6 bases and J gave up 5 bases, with 10 bases separating them. CDR3 size: 12 residues. Germline V lookup: CDR1 MDHEN, CDR2 SYDVKM. The DNA of the CDR3 is TGTGCCAGCAGCCTGGGGGGGTATGGCTACACCTTC. This translates into CASSLGGYGYTF.

The V gene is TRBV27, the J gene TRBJ1-2, with D maybe TRBD1 (5 bases). The V gene's germline CDR1 is MNHEY and CDR2 SMNVEV (reference sequence). Trimming removed 0 bases from V and 2 bases from J, with 7 bases in between. The CDR3 has 14 residues. The CDR3: CASSLSRQNYGYTF. The CDR3 region has the DNA TGTGCCAGCAGTTTATCCCGACAGAACTATGGCTACACCTTC.

Remarks on this clone: Within the sample, other DNA sequences also encode this same CDR3. V gene TRBV18 combines with J gene TRBJ1-1; no firm D call. The V gene's germline CDR1 is KGHSH and CDR2 LQKENI. V was pared by 3 bases and J by 2 bases, with 7 bases between. The CDR3 runs 13 residues. CDR3 loop: CASSPELNTEAFF. The CDR3 coding sequence is TGTGCCAGCTCACCGGAGCTTAACACTGAAGCTTTCTTT.

This clone has only one observation. V and J are TRBV2 and TRBJ1-5; D call uncertain. Germline CDR1 is SNHLY and CDR2 is FYNNEI. V was trimmed by 6 bases and J by 6 bases, leaving 12 bases between them. The CDR3 consists of 13 residues. Here the CDR3 DNA reads TGTGCCAGCAGCGACGACTTGAGTCAGCCCCAGCATTTT. Its translation: CASSDDLSQPQHF.

The rearrangement links TRBV5-1 to TRBJ2-2; 7 nucleotides line up with TRBD2. The CDR3 runs 15 residues. V shed 1 base, J shed 7 bases, and the junction held 7 bases outside the gene matches. Germline V lookup: CDR1 SGHRS, CDR2 YFSETQ. CDR3 in amino acids: CASSLSRRGNGELFF. CDR3 nucleotide sequence: TGCGCCAGCAGCTTGAGTAGGCGGGGGAACGGGGAGCTGTTTTTT.

The chain links TRBV5-6 to TRBJ2-7; a weak D match, TRBD1 (6 bases). Germline assignment: CDR1 SGHDT and CDR2 YYEEEE. The CDR3 extends over 16 amino acids. V was clipped by 3 bases and J by 2 bases, with 18 bases between them. The CDR3 here is CASSYSPGTPTYEQYF. For the CDR3, the DNA is TGTGCCAGCAGCTATTCCCCCGGGACACCTACCTACGAGCAGTACTTC.

The rearrangement uses TRBV19 and TRBJ2-5; 8 bases are a match to TRBD2. This CDR3 comprises 15 residues. The ends lost 7 bases at V and 4 bases at J; junction bases unmatched: 11. The germline V gene encodes CDR1 LNHDA and CDR2 SQIVND (reference sequence). The CDR3 loop reads CASTATAGAGETQYF. Here the CDR3 DNA reads TGTGCCAGTACCGCCACAGCGGGGGCAGGAGAGACCCAGTACTTC.

This clone was recorded a few times. The genes are TRBV18 and TRBJ1-5; TRBD1 aligns across 7 bases. The CDR3 sequence is 16 residues long. CDR1 and CDR2 (germline): KGHSH, LQKENI. V lost 5 bases, J lost 3 bases, and 10 bases stayed unmatched. The DNA of the CDR3 is TGTGCCAGCTCAAAAGGACAGGTATTGCCCAATCAGCCCCAGCATTTT. This translates into CASSKGQVLPNQPQHF.

The sample holds one count of this clone. The chain recombines TRBV18 with TRBJ1-4; D not certain. Germline CDR1 is KGHSH and CDR2 is LQKENI. V was pared by 5 bases and J by 0 bases, with 13 bases between. The CDR3 consists of 16 residues. The CDR3 DNA follows: TGTGCCAGCTCATATGGACTGGCCGCAACTAATGAAAAACTGTTTTTT. It specifies CASSYGLAATNEKLFF. The full variable domain, its missing parts supplied by reference TRBV18 and TRBJ1-4, is NAGVMQNPRHLVRRRGQEARLRCSPMKGHSHVYWYRQLPEEGLKFMVYLQKENIIDESGMPKERFSAEFPKEGPSILRIQQVVRGDSAAYFCASSYGLAATNEKLFFGSGTQLSVL.

This clone was observed a handful of times. V is TRBV3-1 (or the pseudogene TRBV3-2) and J is TRBJ2-7; D may be TRBD1 (5 bases). V was pared by 1 base and J by 3 bases, with 13 bases between. The CDR3 loop spans 15 amino acids. Per germline, CDR1 LGHDT and CDR2 YNNKEL (reference sequence). This chain's CDR3 is CASSQGRSGLYEQYF. The CDR3 DNA follows: TGTGCCAGCAGCCAAGGTCGATCAGGGCTCTACGAGCAGTACTTC.

The V call is TRBV28, the J call TRBJ1-2; 7 bases agree with TRBD1. Germline V gene sequence: CDR1 MDHEN, CDR2 SYDVKM. The CDR3 sequence is 15 residues long. J gave up 5 bases and V 6 bases, and 12 bases lay outside the gene matches. As DNA, the CDR3 is TGTGCCAGCAGCTTACCTGGACAGGTTCGTTATGGCTACACCTTC. It translates to CASSLPGQVRYGYTF.

This clone was picked up one time. The V call is TRBV10-1, the J call TRBJ2-3, with D possibly TRBD1 on 6 matching bases. The ends were cut back, 3 bases at V and 6 bases at J, with 13 bases in the middle. The CDR3 loop spans 14 amino acids. The V gene's germline CDR1 is WNHNN and CDR2 SYGVQD (reference sequence). The DNA of the CDR3 is TGCGCCAGCAGTGACCCACAGGGCCTCGATACGCAGTATTTT. It is translated as CASSDPQGLDTQYF.